The sequence of this TCR beta chain was determined in a study of cytomegalovirus exposure and HLA in healthy donors. PCR employed 60 Vbeta and 13 Jbeta primers. The method was immunoSEQ multiplex PCR; TCRdb's version includes in-frame clones alone and lacks a portion of them. This sample carries around 260,000 clones, 80% of them seen once, and the ten largest clones take about 0.3%. This clone was recorded a few times. Its antigen remains unidentified. Study-level findings and limits: A list of approximately 150 TCR beta chains associated with cytomegalovirus was given. Several of the most significant clusters appeared, in a later analysis, to be linked to common viral pathogens. Per a prior analysis, the majority of TCR beta V segments were productive roughly 87% or roughly 30% of the time.

Trimming took 3 bases from V and 2 from J, leaving 19 bases between them. This CDR3 has 17 amino acids. CDR1 and CDR2 from the germline V gene are MNHNS and SASEGT. The origin of this receptor is a girl aged 2-15 years in good health and CMV-seronegative. This sequence joins TRBV6-1 and TRBJ2-5, with a tentative D call TRBD1 (6 bases). The source material was PBMCs. CDR3 nucleotide sequence: TGTGCCAGCAGTGAGGGACACCAGATGACCTATCAAGAGACCCAGTACTTC. This sequence encodes CASSEGHQMTYQETQYF.